Listed below are T cell receptor beta chains from one sample, sequenced in a study of shared clonotypes between healthy human individuals. Clones were read by immunoSEQ multiplex PCR, and TCRdb kept only the in-frame ones, dropping some. Of about 2.4 million clones in the sample, 93% were seen once. Material: naive CD4+ T cells from PBMCs. These receptors were taken from a man younger than 35 in good health. Some clones in this sample may be carry-over from other donors' samples. Each CDR3 is given with its conserved first and last residue. A D gene is named only where the DNA matches it firmly. Some rows mark clone size as missing; the rest say once, few, many or name a class of expanded clone.

>TRBJ2-7|TRBV30|TRBD1|-
CAWSPRAGTGGISPPYEQYF
TGTGCCTGGAGTCCACGGGCCGGGACAGGCGGGATCAGCCCACCCTACGAGCAGTACTTC
>TRBJ2-5|TRBV28|TRBD1|-
CASSPLGTGKASGSQETQYF
TGTGCCAGCAGCCCCCTCGGGACAGGGAAGGCTAGCGGATCCCAAGAGACCCAGTACTTC
>TRBJ2-1|TRBV9|-|once
CASSSDFNEQFF
TGTGCCAGCAGCTCCGACTTTAATGAGCAGTTCTTC
>TRBJ2-7|TRBV6-6|-|-
CASSYSPRDLTYEQYF
TGTGCCAGCAGTTACTCGCCAAGGGACCTAACCTACGAGCAGTACTTC
>TRBJ2-3|TRBV10-3|-|-
CAISESILRDPTDTQYF
TGTGCCATCAGTGAGTCGATTTTGCGGGACCCCACAGATACGCAGTATTTT
>TRBJ2-7|TRBV29-1|TRBD2|once
CSVERTSGDEQYF
TGCAGCGTTGAACGGACTAGCGGAGACGAGCAGTACTTC
>TRBJ2-5|TRBV5-5|-|-
CASSPAGSETQYF
TGTGCCAGCAGCCCAGCCGGAAGTGAGACCCAGTACTTC
>TRBJ2-3|TRBV7-8|TRBD2|-
CASSLRTSGRNTDTQYF
TGTGCCAGCAGCCTCAGGACTAGCGGGAGAAACACAGATACGCAGTATTTT
>TRBJ1-3|TRBV7-9|-|few
CASTLGGAGFETIYF
TGTGCCAGCACCCTAGGAGGGGCAGGGTTTGAGACCATATATTTT
>TRBJ2-7|TRBV5-5|TRBD1|-
CASSLQGESSYEQYF
TGTGCCAGCAGCTTGCAGGGGGAAAGCTCCTACGAGCAGTACTTC
>TRBJ2-6|TRBV28|-|-
CASSLELVKGANVLTF
TGTGCCAGCAGTTTGGAACTCGTTAAGGGGGCCAACGTCCTGACTTTC
>TRBJ1-5|TRBV14|-|few
CASSPASSNQPQHF
TGTGCCAGCAGCCCAGCTTCGAGCAATCAGCCCCAGCATTTT
>TRBJ1-3|TRBV28|TRBD1|-
CASSLTGTVQHSGNTIYF
TGTGCCAGCAGTTTAACCGGGACAGTTCAACACTCTGGAAACACCATATATTTT
>TRBJ2-1|TRBV21-1|-|-
CARRREYNEQFF
TGTGCCCGGAGGCGGGAATACAATGAGCAGTTCTTC
>TRBJ2-5|TRBV29-1|-|-
CSVERGLGETQYF
TGCAGCGTTGAAAGGGGATTAGGAGAGACCCAGTACTTC
>TRBJ2-6|TRBV28|-|-
CASSLTGASGANVLTF
TGTGCCAGCAGTTTGACAGGAGCTTCTGGGGCCAACGTCCTGACTTTC
>TRBJ2-1|TRBV7-3|-|-
CASSLDTYNEQFF
TGTGCCAGCAGCTTAGACACCTACAATGAGCAGTTCTTC
>TRBJ2-1|TRBV7-8|-|-
CASSLLAGASYNEQFF
TGTGCCAGCAGCTTACTTGCGGGGGCCTCCTACAATGAGCAGTTCTTC
>TRBJ2-7|TRBV27|TRBD2|-
CASSQRSGGIYEQYF
TGTGCCAGCAGTCAACGGTCCGGGGGGATCTACGAGCAGTACTTC
>TRBJ1-1|TRBV7-3|-|-
CASSPGQYTEAFF
TGTGCCAGCAGCCCGGGCCAGTACACTGAAGCTTTCTTT
>TRBJ2-2|TRBV6-1|-|-
CASEAGNTGELFF
TGTGCCTCGGAGGCTGGGAACACCGGGGAGCTGTTTTTT
>TRBJ1-3|TRBV5-4|-|once
CASSLGALTPSGNTIYF
TGTGCCAGCAGCTTGGGGGCCCTAACTCCGTCTGGAAACACCATATATTTT
>TRBJ2-5|TRBV5-1|-|-
CASSQGGATHQETQYF
TGCGCCAGCAGCCAAGGGGGAGCTACTCACCAAGAGACCCAGTACTTC
>TRBJ2-1|TRBV18|-|-
CASSRLRDWAQFF
TGTGCCAGCTCACGATTACGGGACTGGGCTCAGTTCTTC
>TRBJ2-3|TRBV5-1|TRBD2|-
CASSPQLAGGGTDTQYF
TGCGCCAGCAGCCCGCAACTAGCGGGAGGCGGCACAGATACGCAGTATTTT
>TRBJ1-1|TRBV29-1|-|-
CSVEGAPFF
TGCAGCGTTGAGGGCGCCCCTTTCTTT
>TRBJ1-1|TRBV7-9|-|once
CASSWGTMNTEAFF
TGTGCCAGCAGCTGGGGCACTATGAACACTGAAGCTTTCTTT
>TRBJ2-7|TRBV6-5|-|-
CASSYRKGEYEQYF
TGTGCCAGCAGTTATCGGAAGGGAGAGTACGAGCAGTACTTC
>TRBJ2-7|TRBV28|-|-
CASSPPSAGEQYF
TGTGCCAGCAGCCCCCCCTCCGCGGGGGAGCAGTACTTC
>TRBJ2-1|TRBV29-1|TRBD2|-
CSVFGLAGVNEQFF
TGCAGCGTTTTCGGACTAGCGGGAGTCAATGAGCAGTTCTTC
>TRBJ2-7|TRBV5-4|TRBD2|-
CASSKTSGRSYEQYF
TGTGCCAGCAGCAAGACTAGCGGGAGGTCATATGAGCAGTACTTC
>TRBJ2-3|TRBV28|-|-
CASSLSLAVSDTQYF
TGTGCCAGCAGTTTATCCCTCGCAGTTTCAGATACGCAGTATTTT
>TRBJ1-3|TRBV6-6|-|-
CASTRSGNTIYF
TGTGCCAGCACCCGATCTGGAAACACCATATATTTT
>TRBJ2-3|TRBV29-1|-|-
CSVVYGVNTQYF
TGCAGCGTTGTCTACGGCGTGAATACGCAGTATTTT
>TRBJ1-2|TRBV28|-|-
CASSLLQGQARVYGYTF
TGTGCCAGCAGTTTATTACAAGGCCAGGCCAGGGTCTATGGCTACACCTTC
>TRBJ1-4|TRBV15|-|-
CATSPRPPGDEKLFF
TGTGCCACCAGCCCGCGTCCGCCTGGGGATGAAAAACTGTTTTTT
>TRBJ2-2|TRBV5-4|-|-
CASSRDPNTGELFF
TGTGCCAGCAGCCGGGACCCGAACACCGGGGAGCTGTTTTTT
>TRBJ1-5|TRBV2|-|-
CASREGLGGNQPQHF
TGTGCCAGCAGGGAGGGGTTGGGAGGCAATCAGCCCCAGCATTTT
>TRBJ2-1|TRBV25-1|TRBD2|-
CASRTSGKVGQFF
TGTGCCAGCAGGACTAGCGGGAAGGTAGGGCAGTTCTTC
>TRBJ2-2|TRBV30|-|-
CAWSYLEAGELFF
TGTGCCTGGAGTTATTTGGAAGCCGGGGAGCTGTTTTTT
>TRBJ1-1|TRBV6-6|-|-
CASSPGGAEAFF
TGTGCCAGCAGCCCGGGGGGGGCTGAAGCTTTCTTT
>TRBJ2-7|TRBV14|TRBD1|-
CASSQTGTGRDEQYF
TGTGCCAGCAGCCAGACCGGGACAGGGAGGGACGAGCAGTACTTC
>TRBJ2-1|TRBV4-1|-|-
CASSSSTLFNEQFF
TGCGCCAGCAGCTCTTCGACCCTCTTCAATGAGCAGTTCTTC
>TRBJ1-1|TRBV6-1|-|few
CASSRAHTEAFF
TGTGCCAGCAGTAGAGCGCACACTGAAGCTTTCTTT
>TRBJ2-1|TRBV25-1|TRBD1|-
CASSEAGQGYNEQFF
TGTGCCAGCAGTGAAGCCGGACAGGGGTACAATGAGCAGTTCTTC
>TRBJ2-5|TRBV9|-|-
CASSVEPASQETQYF
TGTGCCAGCAGCGTAGAGCCTGCCTCCCAAGAGACCCAGTACTTC
>TRBJ2-1|TRBV28|TRBD2|-
CASRSTGTSGGSSYNEQFF
TGTGCCAGCAGATCGACCGGGACTAGCGGGGGAAGCTCCTACAATGAGCAGTTCTTC
>TRBJ2-1|TRBV6-4|TRBD2|-
CASSKVEAGGGPGEQFF
TGTGCCAGCAGCAAGGTCGAAGCGGGAGGGGGTCCTGGTGAGCAGTTCTTC
>TRBJ2-7|TRBV5-1|-|-
CASSRPDSGAYEQYF
TGCGCCAGCAGCCGTCCCGATTCAGGTGCCTACGAGCAGTACTTC
>TRBJ2-1|TRBV2|TRBD1|-
CASRPGTGSYNEQFF
TGTGCCAGCAGACCCGGGACAGGGTCCTACAATGAGCAGTTCTTC
>TRBJ2-3|TRBV5-1|TRBD1|-
CASSLPTGDTDTQYF
TGCGCCAGCAGCCTGCCGACAGGGGATACAGATACGCAGTATTTT
>TRBJ1-1|TRBV10-3|-|-
CATSGSRYRTNTEAFF
TGTGCCACCTCGGGTAGTAGATACAGAACGAACACTGAAGCTTTCTTT
>TRBJ1-1|TRBV9|TRBD1|-
CASSVDRQGALNTEAFF
TGTGCCAGCAGCGTAGATCGGCAGGGGGCCCTGAACACTGAAGCTTTCTTT
>TRBJ1-2|TRBV28|TRBD1|-
CASSLYRGYGYTF
TGTGCCAGCAGTTTGTACAGGGGATATGGCTACACCTTC
>TRBJ2-3|TRBV7-2|TRBD2|-
CASSPLAGVRDTQYF
TGTGCCAGCAGCCCTCTAGCGGGAGTGAGAGATACGCAGTATTTT
>TRBJ2-7|TRBV5-1|-|-
CASSLVPGGRDEQYF
TGCGCCAGCAGCTTGGTTCCAGGCGGGCGAGACGAGCAGTACTTC
>TRBJ2-1|TRBV7-2|TRBD2|-
CASSSPGGRGLIYNEQFF
TGTGCCAGCAGCTCCCCGGGAGGGCGGGGGCTAATTTACAATGAGCAGTTCTTC
>TRBJ1-2|TRBV28|TRBD1|once
CASSDSSRQGYGYTF
TGTGCCAGCAGTGATTCCTCCCGACAGGGTTATGGCTACACCTTC
>TRBJ2-2|TRBV19|-|once
CASSKGTDTGELFF
TGTGCCAGTAGTAAAGGGACGGACACCGGGGAGCTGTTTTTT